This T cell receptor beta chain came from a study of long-term antiretroviral therapy in people with HIV. In the study overall: The earliest samples came about a decade before the 2015 immediate-ART recommendation.

The germline V gene encodes CDR1 SGHDN and CDR2 FVKESK. The CDR3 is made up of 13 amino acids. Trimming left V 1 base short and J 8 bases short, with 9 bases between. Every single participant having HIV got treatment inside the United States. To note about this clone: What it binds is not known.

Study-wide results and limits: Clonal expansions arising prior to ART prevailed in the repertoire at every time point.

Run at survey level, the immunoSEQ assay was version v3.0. Repertoires were generated with immunoSEQ multiplex PCR, while TCRdb's copy carries only in-frame clones and drops some. The sample has about 29,000 clones, about 93% seen once. The origin of this receptor is a man aged 40-49 years with HIV. V is TRBV14 and J is TRBJ2-1, with D hard to call. The material was unsorted PBMCs, obtained 6.2 years after starting antiretroviral therapy. In nucleotides, the CDR3 is TGTGCCAGCAGCCAAGTAAAGGGCTATGAGCAGTTCTTC. This translates into CASSQVKGYEQFF.